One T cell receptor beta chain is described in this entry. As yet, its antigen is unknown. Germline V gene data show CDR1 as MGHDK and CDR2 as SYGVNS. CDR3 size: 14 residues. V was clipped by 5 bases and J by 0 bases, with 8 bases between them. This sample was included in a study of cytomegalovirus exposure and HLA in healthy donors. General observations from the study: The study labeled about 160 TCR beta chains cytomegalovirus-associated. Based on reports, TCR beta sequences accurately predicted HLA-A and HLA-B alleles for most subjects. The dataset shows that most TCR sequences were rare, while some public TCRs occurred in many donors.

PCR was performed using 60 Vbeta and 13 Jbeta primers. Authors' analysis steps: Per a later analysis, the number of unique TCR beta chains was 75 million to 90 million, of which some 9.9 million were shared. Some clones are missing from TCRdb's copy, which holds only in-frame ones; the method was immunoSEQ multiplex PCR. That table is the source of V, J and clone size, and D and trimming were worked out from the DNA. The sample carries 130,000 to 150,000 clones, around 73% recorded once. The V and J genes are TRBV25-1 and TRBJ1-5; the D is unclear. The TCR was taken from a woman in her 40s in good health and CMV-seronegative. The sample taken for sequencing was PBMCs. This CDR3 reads CASSPPFSNQPQHF. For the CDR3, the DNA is TGTGCCAGCAGTCCCCCTTTTAGCAATCAGCCCCAGCATTTT.